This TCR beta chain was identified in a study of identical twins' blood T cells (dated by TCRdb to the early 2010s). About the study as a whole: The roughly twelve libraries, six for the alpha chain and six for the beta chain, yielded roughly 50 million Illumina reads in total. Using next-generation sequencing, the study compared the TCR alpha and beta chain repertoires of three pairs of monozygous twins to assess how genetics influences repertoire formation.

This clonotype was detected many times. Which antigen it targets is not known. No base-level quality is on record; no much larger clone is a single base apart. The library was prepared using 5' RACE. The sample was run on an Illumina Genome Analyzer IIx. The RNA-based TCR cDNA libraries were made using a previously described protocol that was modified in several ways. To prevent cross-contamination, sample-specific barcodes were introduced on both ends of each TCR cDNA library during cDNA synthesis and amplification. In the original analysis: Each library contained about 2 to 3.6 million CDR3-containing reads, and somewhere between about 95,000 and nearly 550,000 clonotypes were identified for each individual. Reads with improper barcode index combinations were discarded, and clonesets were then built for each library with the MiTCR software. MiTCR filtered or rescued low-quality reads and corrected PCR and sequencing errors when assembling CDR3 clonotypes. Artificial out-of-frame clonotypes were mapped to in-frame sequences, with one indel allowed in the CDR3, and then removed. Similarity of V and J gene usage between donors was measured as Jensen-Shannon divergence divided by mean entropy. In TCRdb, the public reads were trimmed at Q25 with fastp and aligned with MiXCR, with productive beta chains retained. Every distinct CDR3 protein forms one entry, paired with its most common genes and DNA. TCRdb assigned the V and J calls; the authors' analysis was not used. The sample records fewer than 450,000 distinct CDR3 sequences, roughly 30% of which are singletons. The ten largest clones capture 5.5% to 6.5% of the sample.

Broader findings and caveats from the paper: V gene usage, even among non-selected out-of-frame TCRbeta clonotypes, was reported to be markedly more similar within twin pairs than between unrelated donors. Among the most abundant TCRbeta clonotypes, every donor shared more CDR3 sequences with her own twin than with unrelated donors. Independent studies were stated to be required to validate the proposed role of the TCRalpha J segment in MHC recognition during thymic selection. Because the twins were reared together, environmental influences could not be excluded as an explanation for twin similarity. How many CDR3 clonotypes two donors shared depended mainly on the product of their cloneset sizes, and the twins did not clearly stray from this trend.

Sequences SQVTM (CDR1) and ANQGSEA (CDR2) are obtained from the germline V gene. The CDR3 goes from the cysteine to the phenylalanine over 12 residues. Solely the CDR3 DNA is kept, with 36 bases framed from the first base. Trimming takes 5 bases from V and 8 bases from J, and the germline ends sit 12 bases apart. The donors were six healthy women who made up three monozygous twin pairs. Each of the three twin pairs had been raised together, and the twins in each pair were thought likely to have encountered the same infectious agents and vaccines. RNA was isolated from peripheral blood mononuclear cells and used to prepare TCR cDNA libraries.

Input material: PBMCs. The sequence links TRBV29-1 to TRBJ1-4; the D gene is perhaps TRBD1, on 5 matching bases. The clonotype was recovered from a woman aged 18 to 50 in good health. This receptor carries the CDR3 CSVSRVGEKLFF. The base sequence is TGCAGCGTTAGCAGGGTAGGGGAAAAACTGTTTTTT.